Below are 30 T cell receptor beta chains sequenced from a single sample in a study of human T cells and chemical hapten exposure. TCRdb re-derived calls from the RACE reads in MiXCR, one entry per CDR3 protein. The sample has over 300,000 distinct CDR3 sequences; less than 6.5% are singletons. Noted time point: pre-sensitization, week 0. Stated treatment: therapeutic diphenylcyclopropenone sensitization with weekly scalp DPC. Specimen: whole blood, collected in connection with sensitization to the hapten diphenylcyclopropenone (DPC). The receptors were gathered from a woman aged 45-60 years with alopecia areata. Some clones in this sample may be carry-over from other donors' samples.

This clonotype was detected ten times or more. The chain carries TRBV7-9 and TRBJ1-1; 7 bases are a match to TRBD1. The CDR3 totals 14 residues. Per germline, CDR1 SEHNR and CDR2 FQNEAQ (reference sequence). The trim removed 5 bases at V and 5 bases at J, leaving 8 bases unmatched. The CDR3 sequence: CASSGRQGGTEAFF. CDR3 bases: TGTGCCAGCAGCGGACGACAGGGCGGGACTGAAGCTTTCTTT. The full variable domain, rest sourced from reference TRBV7-9 and TRBJ1-1, is DTGVSQNPRHKITKRGQNVTFRCDPISEHNRLYWYRQTLGQGPEFLTYFQNEAQLEKSRLLSDRFSAERPKGSFSTLEIQRTEQGDSAMYLCASSGRQGGTEAFFGQGTRLTVV.

This clonotype was recorded a few times. This chain joins TRBV4-1 and TRBJ1-1; possible D gene TRBD1, 5 bases. Germline V CDR1 and CDR2: MGHRA, YSYEKL. Trimming took off 4 bases at V and 0 bases at J, with 12 bases between the two ends. CDR3 length: 15 residues. Here the CDR3 reads CASSLSEGMNTEAFF. CDR3 coding DNA: TGCGCCAGCAGCCTAAGTGAGGGGATGAACACTGAAGCTTTCTTT.

This clonotype came up many times. The rearrangement links TRBV3-1 to TRBJ1-5, with 8 positions matching TRBD1. The CDR3 extends over 13 amino acids. Germline values: CDR1 LGHDT, CDR2 YNNKEL (reference sequence). V was pared by 6 bases and J by 6 bases, with 4 bases of the junction left unmatched. This chain's CDR3 is CASSQDRAQPQHF. The CDR3 region has the DNA TGTGCCAGCAGTCAGGACAGGGCTCAGCCCCAGCATTTT.

This rearrangement joins TRBV30 to TRBJ2-5; TRBD1 might be the D (5 bases). This CDR3 region has 13 residues. Germline V gene sequence: CDR1 GTSNPN, CDR2 SVGIG (reference sequence). The V gene lost 7 bases and the J gene lost 2 bases, with 14 bases spanning the gap. For the CDR3, the DNA is TGTGCCTTGGAAGTCAGGGAACAAGAGACCCAGTACTTC. Translating it yields CALEVREQETQYF.

This clonotype was seen a handful of times. This chain uses TRBV5-6 with TRBJ2-5; 7 positions match TRBD1. V was clipped by 2 bases and J by 4 bases; unmatched bases: 5. This CDR3 is 14 amino acids long. Germline CDR1 and CDR2: SGHDT and YYEEEE. The CDR3 nucleotides read TGTGCCAGCAGCTTACCCGAGGGGGCAGAGACCCAGTACTTC. Translation gives CASSLPEGAETQYF.

Ten or more counts support this clonotype. The chain links TRBV27 to TRBJ1-1; 10 bases align to TRBD1. The CDR3 has 15 residues. V was clipped by 5 bases and J by 3 bases; unmatched bases: 6. Germline loops: CDR1 MNHEY, CDR2 SMNVEV (reference sequence). As DNA, the CDR3 is TGTGCCAGCAGTCCCGGACAGGGGGTTTACACTGAAGCTTTCTTT. This codes for CASSPGQGVYTEAFF.

The V and J genes are TRBV5-5 and TRBJ1-4; D might be TRBD1 (5 bases). Per germline, CDR1 SGHKS and CDR2 YYEKEE (reference sequence). The CDR3 is 15 amino acids. V was pared by 3 bases and J by 3 bases, with 12 bases between. The chain's CDR3 is CASSYSGLPNEKLFF. Here the CDR3 DNA reads TGTGCCAGCAGCTATTCGGGACTCCCTAATGAAAAACTGTTTTTT.

Ten or more counts support this clonotype. The chain carries TRBV6-1 and TRBJ2-1; the match to TRBD2 covers 10 bases. CDR3 length equals 13 residues. Per the germline V gene, CDR1 is MNHNS and CDR2 is SASEGT. Germline trimming cut 6 bases from V and 8 bases from J; bases unmatched to any gene: 4. The CDR3 region is CASRPLAGDEQFF. The DNA for the CDR3 is TGTGCCAGCAGGCCCCTAGCGGGAGATGAGCAGTTCTTC.

This clonotype was seen repeatedly, ten times or more. The chain couples TRBV3-1 to TRBJ1-1; D is unclear. V was clipped by 1 base and J by 5 bases, with 8 bases between them. Germline V gene lookup returns CDR1 LGHDT and CDR2 YNNKEL (reference sequence). The length of the CDR3 is 13 residues. The CDR3 spells CASSQVARTEAFF. The CDR3 nucleotides read TGTGCCAGCAGCCAAGTCGCAAGAACTGAAGCTTTCTTT.

This clonotype was seen a few times. The chain uses TRBV7-2 and TRBJ2-3; D gene unclear. The CDR3 runs 12 residues. CDR1 is SGHTA and CDR2 is FQGNSA in the germline V gene. V shed 5 bases and J shed 7 bases, with 10 bases lying between them. The CDR3 loop is CASSQDDYTQYF. The CDR3 DNA is TGTGCCAGCAGCCAGGACGATTATACGCAGTATTTT.

This clonotype was found a few times. This chain connects TRBV6-5 to TRBJ1-4; unclear D gene. Germline V lookup: CDR1 MNHEY, CDR2 SVGAGI. This CDR3 comprises 12 residues. V lost 5 bases to trimming and J lost 8 bases, with 9 bases between them. CDR3 region: CASSPIGEKLFF. The CDR3, as DNA: TGTGCCAGCAGTCCTATCGGAGAAAAACTGTTTTTT.

This clonotype was counted only a few times. The genes are TRBV5-1 and TRBJ2-7; 9 positions match TRBD1. Looked up from germline, CDR1 is SGHRS and CDR2 is YFSETQ. The CDR3 has 15 amino acids. V shed 4 bases, J shed 4 bases, and the junction held 9 bases outside the gene matches. This CDR3 reads CASSAEQGARYEQYF. The CDR3 coding sequence is TGCGCCAGCAGCGCGGAACAGGGGGCGAGGTACGAGCAGTACTTC.

This rearrangement joins TRBV7-9 to TRBJ2-5; 10 nucleotides align to TRBD2. This CDR3 is 14 amino acids long. Per germline, CDR1 SEHNR and CDR2 FQNEAQ (reference sequence). V lost 5 bases and J lost 5; bases outside the gene matches: 5. The CDR3 spells CASSGAGGTETQYF. CDR3 sequence (DNA): TGTGCCAGCAGCGGAGCGGGAGGGACGGAGACCCAGTACTTC.

This clonotype was counted ten times or more. The DNA of the CDR3 is TGCAGTGCTAGAGATTGGGGGGGCAATCAGCCCCAGCATTTT. It is translated as CSARDWGGNQPQHF. The chain links TRBV20-1 to TRBJ1-5; tentative D call: TRBD1 (5 bases). Trimming pared 0 bases from V and 2 bases from J, leaving 8 bases between. The germline CDR1 and CDR2 sequences are DFQATT and SNEGSKA (reference sequence). This CDR3 contains 14 residues.

This clonotype was found many times. The chain has TRBV7-2 and TRBJ1-1; D gene unclear. The V and J ends lost 2 bases and 11 bases respectively, with 12 bases between them. Looked up from germline, CDR1 is SGHTA and CDR2 is FQGNSA. The CDR3 consists of 12 residues. The CDR3 loop reads CASSLRPTAAFF. CDR3 sequence (DNA): TGTGCCAGCAGCTTAAGACCTACTGCGGCTTTCTTT. Complete variable domain (other parts from reference TRBV7-2 and TRBJ1-1): GAGVSQSPSNKVTEKGKDVELRCDPISGHTALYWYRQSLGQGLEFLIYFQGNSAPDKSGLPSDRFSAERTGGSVSTLTIQRTQQEDSAVYLCASSLRPTAAFFGQGTRLTVV.

This clonotype has just a few counts. The chain joins TRBV9 to TRBJ2-3; 8 bases align to TRBD2. Trimming removed 0 bases from V and 1 base from J; junction bases left unmatched: 1. Germline assignment: CDR1 SGDLS and CDR2 YYNGEE. CDR3 length: 15 amino acids. CDR3 region: CASSVETSGTDTQYF. CDR3 nucleotide sequence: TGTGCCAGCAGCGTAGAGACTAGCGGCACAGATACGCAGTATTTT.

The J gene is TRBJ1-1, the V gene TRBV18; a weak D match, TRBD1 (5 bases). The CDR3 is made up of 16 amino acids. V was clipped by 3 bases and J by 3 bases, with 17 bases between them. Germline CDR1 reads KGHSH; CDR2 reads LQKENI. The CDR3 here is CASSPPLVWGDTEAFF. DNA for the CDR3: TGTGCCAGCTCACCTCCGTTGGTGTGGGGGGACACTGAAGCTTTCTTT.

A few counts support this clonotype. This sequence joins TRBV4-1 and TRBJ1-1, with a weak D call TRBD1 (6 bases). Germline CDR1 and CDR2: MGHRA and YSYEKL. This CDR3 spans 14 amino acids. V lost 1 base to trimming and J lost 1 base, with 7 bases between them. The CDR3 coding sequence is TGCGCCAGCAGCCAAGTACAGGGGAACACTGAAGCTTTCTTT. This encodes CASSQVQGNTEAFF.

This clonotype was detected ten times or more. This chain links TRBV5-6 with TRBJ2-2; no reliable D call. The CDR3 is 13 amino acids. Germline lookup yields CDR1 SGHDT and CDR2 YYEEEE. Trimming took off 0 bases at V and 6 bases at J, with 6 bases between the two ends. The CDR3 sequence: CASSLAGPGELFF. Written as DNA, the CDR3 is TGTGCCAGCAGCTTGGCAGGCCCCGGGGAGCTGTTTTTT.

This clonotype was counted at least ten times. V and J are TRBV29-1 and TRBJ1-5; the match to TRBD1 covers 9 bases. The V segment lost 7 bases and the J segment 7 bases; nucleotides outside the gene matches: 8. This CDR3 is built from 13 residues. Germline CDR1 SQVTM, CDR2 ANQGSEA. CDR3 loop: CSARTGDGQPQHF. CDR3 in DNA: TGCAGCGCCAGGACAGGGGACGGGCAGCCCCAGCATTTT.

This clonotype has ten or more counts. The chain links TRBV12-3 or TRBV12-4 to TRBJ2-1; D could derive from TRBD1 or TRBD2 (5 bases each). The ends were cut back, 8 bases at V and 1 base at J, with 9 bases in the middle. This CDR3 spans 13 amino acids. CDR3 loop: CASGDGSYNEQFF. CDR3 DNA sequence: TGTGCCAGCGGGGACGGATCCTACAATGAGCAGTTCTTC.

The chain couples TRBV5-6 to TRBJ1-2; the D gene is possibly TRBD1 (6 bases). Germline CDR1 is SGHDT and CDR2 is YYEEEE. The CDR3 extends over 15 amino acids. Trimming pared 6 bases from V and 5 bases from J, leaving 20 bases between. Here the CDR3 reads CASTTGAEYVYGYTF. The CDR3 nucleotides are TGTGCCAGCACAACGGGGGCTGAATATGTGTATGGCTACACCTTC.

This clonotype was recorded at least ten times. The chain uses TRBV7-9 and TRBJ2-6; the D is unclear. The CDR3 has 18 amino acids. CDR1 and CDR2 (germline): SEHNR, FQNEAQ (reference sequence). V gave up 1 base and J gave up 1 base, with 14 bases separating them. The CDR3: CASSLVVRPTSGANVLTF. The CDR3 DNA is TGTGCCAGCAGCTTAGTAGTCCGTCCTACGTCTGGGGCCAACGTCCTGACTTTC.

This clonotype has ten or more counts. The chain recombines TRBV5-1 with TRBJ2-3; no clear D. In germline, CDR1 is SGHRS, CDR2 YFSETQ. Trimming took off 0 bases at V and 2 bases at J, with 7 bases between the two ends. CDR3 size: 14 residues. CDR3 DNA sequence: TGCGCCAGCAGCTTGGTCCCAGTCACAGATACGCAGTATTTT. Its translation is CASSLVPVTDTQYF.

The table lists this clonotype with a few counts. The gene calls are TRBV3-1 and TRBJ1-1; unclear D gene. Per the germline V gene, CDR1 is LGHDT and CDR2 is YNNKEL (reference sequence). V was trimmed by 1 base and J by 5 bases, leaving 5 bases between them. This CDR3 has 12 amino acids. The CDR3 protein is CASSQVRTEAFF. CDR3 bases: TGTGCCAGCAGCCAAGTACGGACTGAAGCTTTCTTT.

The chain couples TRBV12-3 or TRBV12-4 to TRBJ2-3, with 12 bases that match TRBD2. The V and J ends lost 5 bases and 8 bases, in that order; junction bases with no gene match: 8. This CDR3 comprises 15 residues. CDR3 in amino acids: CASSPRLAGVSTQYF. The CDR3 DNA reads as TGTGCCAGCAGTCCCAGACTAGCGGGAGTCAGTACGCAGTATTTT.

This clonotype has a count of ten or more. The chain joins TRBV3-1 to TRBJ2-3, with TRBD2 matching 12 bases. The CDR3 totals 16 residues. Germline values: CDR1 LGHDT, CDR2 YNNKEL (reference sequence). The junction had 4 bases not matched to a gene; V was cut back by 4 bases and J by 2 bases. The CDR3 nucleotides are TGTGCCAGCAGCCCCACTAGCGGGGGGATCACAGATACGCAGTATTTT. Translation: CASSPTSGGITDTQYF.

This clonotype has ten or more counts. The chain employs TRBV2 and TRBJ2-7; D gene unclear. The V gene's germline CDR1 is SNHLY and CDR2 FYNNEI. Deletions cut 5 bases from V and 4 bases from J, with 12 bases between. The CDR3 is made up of 13 amino acids. CDR3 nucleotides: TGTGCCAGCAGTCCGGCCCTGGAATACGAGCAGTACTTC. Translated, it gives CASSPALEYEQYF.

This clonotype has a single count. The chain employs TRBV6-1 and TRBJ1-2, with TRBD1 identical over 7 bases. The germline CDR1 and CDR2 sequences are MNHNS and SASEGT. V was clipped by 11 bases and J by 4 bases; unmatched bases: 7. This CDR3 is built from 12 residues. The DNA for the CDR3 is TGTGCCGGGGAGGGGGCCGTCTATGGCTACACCTTC. It yields the protein CAGEGAVYGYTF.

This clonotype was seen repeatedly, ten times or more. V and J are TRBV20-1 and TRBJ2-7, with 7 bases that match TRBD1. The J segment lost 3 bases and the V segment lost 6 bases, leaving 5 bases of the junction unmatched. Germline values: CDR1 DFQATT, CDR2 SNEGSKA (reference sequence). The CDR3 covers 12 residues. CDR3 coding DNA: TGCAGTGCCCCGGCAGGGGGCTACGAGCAGTACTTC. Translated: CSAPAGGYEQYF.